This T cell receptor beta chain was captured in a study of Ad26.COV2.S vaccination and SARS-CoV-2 variants. Across the study: The vaccine Ad26.COV2.S was put into the muscle once, or twice with 56 days between.

General study results and limits: Responses of T cells in total may have been underestimated by the TCR breadth and depth analyses. Substantial breadth was reportedly displayed by spike-specific CD8+ and CD4+ T cell responses after vaccination.

Method: immunoSEQ multiplex PCR; TCRdb's copy keeps in-frame clones and lacks some. Among around 500,000 clones listed, 80% to 90% were seen once. Of note for this clone: Its antigen is unknown.

Looked up from germline, CDR1 is MNHEY and CDR2 is SMNVEV (reference sequence). The V gene lost 6 bases and the J gene lost 6 bases, with 12 bases spanning the gap. This CDR3 contains 13 residues. Treatment reported: roughly 19 received Ad26.COV2.S at low or high dose, single or two shots; roughly five received placebo; per-sample allocation not given. Samples analyzed were those drawn on day 63 after the first vaccine or placebo injection. An adult donor aged 18-55 years was enrolled in Boston. This specimen was peripheral blood, taken in a trial of Ad26.COV2.S vaccine versus placebo. V and J are TRBV27 and TRBJ1-5; D might be TRBD1 (5 bases). This TCR came from a person aged 18-60 years who received the Ad26.COV2.S COVID-19 vaccine or a placebo. The CDR3: CASSWGVGQPQHF. Here the CDR3 DNA reads TGTGCCAGCAGCTGGGGGGTAGGTCAGCCCCAGCATTTT.